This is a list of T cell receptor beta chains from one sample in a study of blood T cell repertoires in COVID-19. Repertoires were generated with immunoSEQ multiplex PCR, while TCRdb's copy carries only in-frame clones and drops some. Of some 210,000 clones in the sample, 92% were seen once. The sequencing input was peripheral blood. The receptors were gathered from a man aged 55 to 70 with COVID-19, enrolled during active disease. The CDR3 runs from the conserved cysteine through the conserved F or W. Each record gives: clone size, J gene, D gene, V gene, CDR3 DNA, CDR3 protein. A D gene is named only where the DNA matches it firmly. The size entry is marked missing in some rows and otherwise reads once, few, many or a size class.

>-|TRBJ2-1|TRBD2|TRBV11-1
TGTGCCAGCAGCTTAAGGAGACTAGCGGGAGGTAATGAGCAGTTCTTC
CASSLRRLAGGNEQFF
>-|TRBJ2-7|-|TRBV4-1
TGCGCCAGCAGCCAAGATACGGGGAGGTCCTACGAGCAGTACTTC
CASSQDTGRSYEQYF
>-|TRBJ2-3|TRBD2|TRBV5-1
TGCGCCAGCATCAAGGGAGGGCCCACAGATACGCAGTATTTT
CASIKGGPTDTQYF
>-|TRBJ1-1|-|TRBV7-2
TGTGCCAGCAGGCTCAGGGGTGGGGGCACTGAAGCTTTCTTT
CASRLRGGGTEAFF
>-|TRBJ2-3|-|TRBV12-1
TGTGCCAGCAGCTTTGAGGGGACTAGCGGGGCGAGCACAGATACGCAGTATTTT
CASSFEGTSGASTDTQYF
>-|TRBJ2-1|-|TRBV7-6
TGTGCCAGCAGCTTAGCTAGAATTGATGAGCAGTTCTTC
CASSLARIDEQFF
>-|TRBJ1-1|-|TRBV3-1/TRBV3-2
TGTGCCAGCAGCCAAGGCGCGGGGCGCACTGAAGCTTTCTTT
CASSQGAGRTEAFF
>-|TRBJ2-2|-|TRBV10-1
TGCGCCAGCAGTGCCCAGGGGACGAACACCGGGGAGCTGTTTTTT
CASSAQGTNTGELFF
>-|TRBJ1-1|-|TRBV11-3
TGTGCCAGCAGCTTAAAACAGGGCACTGAAGCTTTCTTT
CASSLKQGTEAFF
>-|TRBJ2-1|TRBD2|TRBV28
TGTGCCAGCAGCGGAGCGGGGTACAATGAGCAGTTCTTC
CASSGAGYNEQFF
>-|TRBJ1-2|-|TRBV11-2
TGTGCCAGCAGCTCCCTCCCCAGGGCTGGTGGGGGCTACACCTTC
CASSSLPRAGGGYTF
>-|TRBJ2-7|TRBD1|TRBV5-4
TGTGCCAGCAGCTTGGCGGGACAGGAATTTTACGAGCAGTACTTC
CASSLAGQEFYEQYF
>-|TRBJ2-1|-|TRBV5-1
TGCGCCAGCAGCTCGCCACTAGTCTATGAGCAGTTCTTC
CASSSPLVYEQFF
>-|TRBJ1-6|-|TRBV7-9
TGTGCCAGCAGCTTAGGAGCGGGGGGTAATAATTCACCCCTCCACTTT
CASSLGAGGNNSPLHF
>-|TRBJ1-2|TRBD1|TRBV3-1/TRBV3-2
TGTGCCAGCAGCCAAGATCTGCCAGGGGGGTATGGCTACACCTTC
CASSQDLPGGYGYTF
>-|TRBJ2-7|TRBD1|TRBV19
TGTGCCAGTAGTATAGGGGGACAGGCGTGGTTCTACGAGCAGTACTTC
CASSIGGQAWFYEQYF
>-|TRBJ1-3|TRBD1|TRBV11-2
TGTGCCAGCAGCGAGGACAGGGTCGGAAACACCATATATTTT
CASSEDRVGNTIYF
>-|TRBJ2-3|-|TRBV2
TGTGCCAACGGACAGCTGACAGATACGCAGTATTTT
CANGQLTDTQYF
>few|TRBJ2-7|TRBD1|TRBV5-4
TGTGCCAGCAGCTTGGAGACAGGGGGTTACGAGCAGTACTTC
CASSLETGGYEQYF
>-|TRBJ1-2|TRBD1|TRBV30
TGTGCCTGGAGTGCCGGGACAGGGTCTGGCTACACCTTC
CAWSAGTGSGYTF
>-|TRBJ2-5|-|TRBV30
TGTGCCTGGAGGACCGGGAACCAAGAGACCCAGTACTTC
CAWRTGNQETQYF
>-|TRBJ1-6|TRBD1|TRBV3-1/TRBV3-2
TGTGCCAGCAGCCAAGCCCAGGGGGTCGCCTCACCCCTCCACTTT
CASSQAQGVASPLHF
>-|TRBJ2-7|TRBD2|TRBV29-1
TGCAGCGTTGAGGCTAGCGGGAGTTCTATTTACGAGCAGTACTTC
CSVEASGSSIYEQYF
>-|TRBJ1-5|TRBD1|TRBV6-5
TGTGCCAGCAGTTTCCGGGACAGGGGTCAGCCCCAGCATTTT
CASSFRDRGQPQHF
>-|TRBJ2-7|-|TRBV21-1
TGTGCCAGCAGCAAAGCGCTTTCCGGGACAGGCTCCTCCTACGAGCAGTACTTC
CASSKALSGTGSSYEQYF
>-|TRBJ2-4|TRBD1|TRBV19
TGTGCCACCCAAGCAGGGGGCGGAAACAAAAACATTCAGTACTTC
CATQAGGGNKNIQYF
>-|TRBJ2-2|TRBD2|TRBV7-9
TGTGCCAGCAGGTCCCCGGAGGGAGCGGGGGGCCGGGAGCTGTTTTTT
CASRSPEGAGGRELFF
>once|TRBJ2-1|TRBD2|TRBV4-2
TGTGCCAGCAGCCGATTAGCGGGGGGGCGGGAGCAGTTCTTC
CASSRLAGGREQFF
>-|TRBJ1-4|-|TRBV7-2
TGTGCCAGCAGCCCGAGGGAGGGGCGGGGTGAAAAACTGTTTTTT
CASSPREGRGEKLFF
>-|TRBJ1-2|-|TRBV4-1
TGCGCCAGCAGCCAAGAAGGGGGGGTTAACTATGGCTACACCTTC
CASSQEGGVNYGYTF
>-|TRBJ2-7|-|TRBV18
TGTGCCAGCTCACCACAAGGCGGAGAGTACGAGCAGTACTTC
CASSPQGGEYEQYF